This is a list of T cell receptor beta chains from one sample in a study of Ad26.COV2.S vaccination and SARS-CoV-2 variants. This table comes from immunoSEQ multiplex PCR, and its TCRdb copy is limited to in-frame clones, with some not included. The table has 300,000 to 500,000 clones, roughly nine tenths seen once. This specimen consisted of peripheral blood, obtained in a trial of Ad26.COV2.S vaccine versus placebo. The receptors originated from a person aged 18 to 65 who received the Ad26.COV2.S COVID-19 vaccine or a placebo. Each CDR3 is given with its conserved first and last residue. Fields, in order: D gene, V gene, clone size, J gene, CDR3 length, CDR3 DNA, CDR3 protein. The D gene is left open where the match is weak. Clone sizes are given selectively: once, few, many, or a class where the clone is expanded.

d_call: .
v_call: TRBV27
clone_size: .
j_call: TRBJ1-1
cdr3_length: 12
cdr3_nt: TGTGCCAGCAGTTCCTATCCCCCCGGCGCTTTCTTT
cdr3_aa: CASSSYPPGAFF

d_call: .
v_call: TRBV19
clone_size: .
j_call: TRBJ2-1
cdr3_length: 11
cdr3_nt: TGTGCCAGTAGTGGGTGGGATGAGCAGTTCTTC
cdr3_aa: CASSGWDEQFF

d_call: .
v_call: TRBV19
clone_size: .
j_call: TRBJ1-3
cdr3_length: 15
cdr3_nt: TGTGCCAGTAGTAGGTCCCTTGAATCCGGAAACACCATATATTTT
cdr3_aa: CASSRSLESGNTIYF

d_call: .
v_call: TRBV6-2/TRBV6-3
clone_size: .
j_call: TRBJ2-3
cdr3_length: 15
cdr3_nt: TGTGCCAGCAGTTACCCTGGGGACCCACTTGATACGCAGTATTTT
cdr3_aa: CASSYPGDPLDTQYF

d_call: TRBD1
v_call: TRBV27
clone_size: .
j_call: TRBJ1-2
cdr3_length: 19
cdr3_nt: TGTGCCAGCAGTTTATTGGGCCAACCTTGGGACAGGGGGCGCTCTGGCTACACCTTC
cdr3_aa: CASSLLGQPWDRGRSGYTF

d_call: .
v_call: TRBV5-1
clone_size: .
j_call: TRBJ2-7
cdr3_length: 15
cdr3_nt: TGCGCCAGCAGCCGGTTGAGACAGTCAGGCTACGAGCAGTACTTC
cdr3_aa: CASSRLRQSGYEQYF

d_call: TRBD2
v_call: TRBV2
clone_size: .
j_call: TRBJ2-2
cdr3_length: 20
cdr3_nt: TGTGCCAGCAGTGTACAACCGGGACTAGCGGGGGGAACGAACACCGGGGAGCTGTTTTTT
cdr3_aa: CASSVQPGLAGGTNTGELFF

d_call: .
v_call: TRBV6-6
clone_size: .
j_call: TRBJ1-6
cdr3_length: 15
cdr3_nt: TGTGCCAGCAGTTACTCTGGGACCTATAATTCACCCCTCCACTTT
cdr3_aa: CASSYSGTYNSPLHF

d_call: .
v_call: TRBV27
clone_size: .
j_call: TRBJ1-4
cdr3_length: 15
cdr3_nt: TGTGCCAGCAGTTCTTTCAGGGCAACTAATGAAAAACTGTTTTTT
cdr3_aa: CASSSFRATNEKLFF

d_call: .
v_call: TRBV7-9
clone_size: .
j_call: TRBJ2-2
cdr3_length: 16
cdr3_nt: TGTGCCAGCAGCTTAGCGAGGGGCGTGAACACCGGGGAGCTGTTTTTT
cdr3_aa: CASSLARGVNTGELFF

d_call: TRBD1
v_call: TRBV5-1
clone_size: .
j_call: TRBJ2-3
cdr3_length: 15
cdr3_nt: TGCGCCAGCAGCTTGGTGGGACAGAGAACAGATACGCAGTATTTT
cdr3_aa: CASSLVGQRTDTQYF

d_call: TRBD2
v_call: TRBV19
clone_size: once
j_call: TRBJ2-1
cdr3_length: 15
cdr3_nt: TGTGCCAGTAAGGATCCGGGGACTAGCGGGGGAGATCTGTTCTTC
cdr3_aa: CASKDPGTSGGDLFF

d_call: .
v_call: TRBV4-3
clone_size: .
j_call: TRBJ2-4
cdr3_length: 20
cdr3_nt: TGCGCCAGCAGCCAAGGGGGGCTTCTATCTGGAGGGCTAGCCAAAAACATTCAGTACTTC
cdr3_aa: CASSQGGLLSGGLAKNIQYF

d_call: .
v_call: TRBV6-5
clone_size: once
j_call: TRBJ2-2
cdr3_length: 13
cdr3_nt: TGTGCCAGCAGCGCTAGTTCCACCGGGGAGCTGTTTTTT
cdr3_aa: CASSASSTGELFF

d_call: .
v_call: TRBV6-5
clone_size: .
j_call: TRBJ1-5
cdr3_length: 14
cdr3_nt: TGTGCCAGCACTTACACTACTACCGGTCAGCCCCAGCATTTT
cdr3_aa: CASTYTTTGQPQHF

d_call: TRBD1
v_call: TRBV10-1
clone_size: .
j_call: TRBJ2-5
cdr3_length: 15
cdr3_nt: TGCGCCAGCAGCCCGGGACAGGGAATTGGGGAGACCCAGTACTTC
cdr3_aa: CASSPGQGIGETQYF

d_call: .
v_call: TRBV6-5
clone_size: .
j_call: TRBJ1-4
cdr3_length: 11
cdr3_nt: TGTGCCAGCAGTCGGGGGGACCAACTGTTTTTT
cdr3_aa: CASSRGDQLFF

d_call: TRBD2
v_call: TRBV3-1/TRBV3-2
clone_size: .
j_call: TRBJ2-1
cdr3_length: 15
cdr3_nt: TGTGCCAGCAGCTCTAATAGCGGGGAGTACAATGAGCAGTTCTTC
cdr3_aa: CASSSNSGEYNEQFF

d_call: .
v_call: TRBV19
clone_size: few
j_call: TRBJ1-5
cdr3_length: 14
cdr3_nt: TGTGCCAGTAGTTTTCAGAGTCGTGATCAGCCCCAGCATTTT
cdr3_aa: CASSFQSRDQPQHF

d_call: .
v_call: TRBV3-1/TRBV3-2
clone_size: .
j_call: TRBJ2-1
cdr3_length: 16
cdr3_nt: TGTGCCAGCAGCCGAACGATAGCCCCCCTCAACAATGAGCAGTTCTTC
cdr3_aa: CASSRTIAPLNNEQFF

d_call: .
v_call: TRBV4-1
clone_size: .
j_call: TRBJ1-5
cdr3_length: 13
cdr3_nt: TGCGCCAGCAGCCAAGAATGGGCTCAGCCCCAGCATTTT
cdr3_aa: CASSQEWAQPQHF

d_call: .
v_call: TRBV7-2
clone_size: once
j_call: TRBJ1-2
cdr3_length: 16
cdr3_nt: TGTGCCAGCAGCTTAGAGTTTTTATGGGATAACTATGGCTACACCTTC
cdr3_aa: CASSLEFLWDNYGYTF

d_call: .
v_call: TRBV12-3/TRBV12-4
clone_size: .
j_call: TRBJ1-2
cdr3_length: 13
cdr3_nt: TGTGCCAGCAGCTTGAACGAAGGGTATGGCTACACCTTC
cdr3_aa: CASSLNEGYGYTF

d_call: .
v_call: TRBV4-1
clone_size: .
j_call: TRBJ2-2
cdr3_length: 15
cdr3_nt: TGCGCCAGCAGCCAGCGGCAGGTGAACACCGGGGAGCTGTTTTTT
cdr3_aa: CASSQRQVNTGELFF

d_call: .
v_call: TRBV5-1
clone_size: .
j_call: TRBJ2-2
cdr3_length: 16
cdr3_nt: TGCGCCAGCAGCTTGGTCGTCGGGGTTAGGACCGGGGAGCTGTTTTTT
cdr3_aa: CASSLVVGVRTGELFF

d_call: TRBD2
v_call: TRBV7-2
clone_size: .
j_call: TRBJ2-1
cdr3_length: 17
cdr3_nt: TGTGCCAGCAGCAGAGGGGCTAGCGGGGGATCGGGCAATGAGCAGTTCTTC
cdr3_aa: CASSRGASGGSGNEQFF

d_call: .
v_call: TRBV19
clone_size: .
j_call: TRBJ1-5
cdr3_length: 16
cdr3_nt: TGTGCCAGTAGTATGTTGCCGGTAGATAGCAATCAGCCCCAGCATTTT
cdr3_aa: CASSMLPVDSNQPQHF

d_call: .
v_call: TRBV3-1/TRBV3-2
clone_size: .
j_call: TRBJ2-2
cdr3_length: 12
cdr3_nt: TGTGCCAGCAGCCAAGGGTCCGGGGAGCTGTTTTTT
cdr3_aa: CASSQGSGELFF

d_call: .
v_call: TRBV19
clone_size: .
j_call: TRBJ1-6
cdr3_length: 17
cdr3_nt: TGTGCCAGTAGCCACGGGACAAGAAGCTCCTATAATTCACCCCTCCACTTT
cdr3_aa: CASSHGTRSSYNSPLHF

d_call: .
v_call: TRBV25-1
clone_size: .
j_call: TRBJ1-2
cdr3_length: 13
cdr3_nt: TGTGCCAGCAGGGGGGCCGGGGTAGATGGCTACACCTTC
cdr3_aa: CASRGAGVDGYTF

d_call: TRBD1
v_call: TRBV15
clone_size: .
j_call: TRBJ2-2
cdr3_length: 16
cdr3_nt: TGTGCCACCAGCCCACAGGGGGGACACCTCACCGGGGAGCTGTTTTTT
cdr3_aa: CATSPQGGHLTGELFF

d_call: .
v_call: TRBV11-2
clone_size: few
j_call: TRBJ1-1
cdr3_length: 16
cdr3_nt: TGTGCCAGCAGCTTAGTGTGGGGATCAGGGAACACTGAAGCTTTCTTT
cdr3_aa: CASSLVWGSGNTEAFF

d_call: TRBD1
v_call: TRBV5-4
clone_size: .
j_call: TRBJ1-5
cdr3_length: 15
cdr3_nt: TGTGCCAGCAGCCTGGACAGGGCCGCGGGACAGCCCCAGCATTTT
cdr3_aa: CASSLDRAAGQPQHF

d_call: TRBD1
v_call: TRBV16
clone_size: .
j_call: TRBJ2-1
cdr3_length: 15
cdr3_nt: TGTGCCAGCAGCCAATTGGGGACAGAGTACAATGAGCAGTTCTTC
cdr3_aa: CASSQLGTEYNEQFF

d_call: .
v_call: TRBV9
clone_size: once
j_call: TRBJ1-2
cdr3_length: 10
cdr3_nt: TGTGCCAGCGGACTTTATGGCTACACCTTC
cdr3_aa: CASGLYGYTF

d_call: .
v_call: TRBV13
clone_size: .
j_call: TRBJ2-2
cdr3_length: 15
cdr3_nt: TGTGCCAGCAGCTCCTTCGGGACCGGAGCCGGGGAGCTGTTTTTT
cdr3_aa: CASSSFGTGAGELFF

d_call: .
v_call: TRBV12-3/TRBV12-4
clone_size: .
j_call: TRBJ1-6
cdr3_length: 13
cdr3_nt: TGTGCCAGCAGTTTCCTGGGGGATTCACCCCTCCACTTT
cdr3_aa: CASSFLGDSPLHF

d_call: .
v_call: TRBV4-1
clone_size: few
j_call: TRBJ1-1
cdr3_length: 14
cdr3_nt: TGCGCCAGCAGCCAATGGACAGTTAACACTGAAGCTTTCTTT
cdr3_aa: CASSQWTVNTEAFF

d_call: .
v_call: TRBV5-1
clone_size: once
j_call: TRBJ1-1
cdr3_length: 14
cdr3_nt: TGCGCCACCCAAGGTAGGGAAACGAACACTGAAGCTTTCTTT
cdr3_aa: CATQGRETNTEAFF

d_call: .
v_call: TRBV5-1
clone_size: .
j_call: TRBJ1-1
cdr3_length: 14
cdr3_nt: TGCGCCAGCAGCACCGCGACGGGAAACACTGAAGCTTTCTTT
cdr3_aa: CASSTATGNTEAFF

d_call: .
v_call: TRBV11-3
clone_size: .
j_call: TRBJ2-1
cdr3_length: 13
cdr3_nt: TGTGCCAGCAGCCAGAGACTTAACAATGAGCAGTTCTTC
cdr3_aa: CASSQRLNNEQFF

d_call: .
v_call: TRBV19
clone_size: .
j_call: TRBJ2-2
cdr3_length: 15
cdr3_nt: TGTGCCAGTAGTATCACAGGTCGAAGGGCCGGGGAGCTGTTTTTT
cdr3_aa: CASSITGRRAGELFF

d_call: .
v_call: TRBV24-1
clone_size: .
j_call: TRBJ1-5
cdr3_length: 13
cdr3_nt: TGTGCCACCAGTGCTCAAAGCAATCAGCCCCAGCATTTT
cdr3_aa: CATSAQSNQPQHF

d_call: TRBD2
v_call: TRBV12-5
clone_size: .
j_call: TRBJ2-3
cdr3_length: 17
cdr3_nt: TGTGCTAGTGGTTTGGGGACCCAGCGGGGGAGCACAGATACGCAGTATTTT
cdr3_aa: CASGLGTQRGSTDTQYF

d_call: TRBD2
v_call: TRBV7-2
clone_size: .
j_call: TRBJ2-1
cdr3_length: 16
cdr3_nt: TGTGCCAGCAGCTCACTGGTTGGCGGGGGGCGCGATGAGCAGTTCTTC
cdr3_aa: CASSSLVGGGRDEQFF

d_call: TRBD2
v_call: TRBV29-1
clone_size: .
j_call: TRBJ2-4
cdr3_length: 13
cdr3_nt: TGCAGCGTTGAAGGCCGGGGGGGAAACATTCAGTACTTC
cdr3_aa: CSVEGRGGNIQYF

d_call: TRBD1
v_call: TRBV3-1/TRBV3-2
clone_size: .
j_call: TRBJ1-2
cdr3_length: 15
cdr3_nt: TGTGCCAGCAGCCAAGATCGTCAGGGGGGGTATGGCTACACCTTC
cdr3_aa: CASSQDRQGGYGYTF

d_call: TRBD1
v_call: TRBV14
clone_size: .
j_call: TRBJ2-7
cdr3_length: 15
cdr3_nt: TGTGCCAGCAGCCATATGGGGACAGGGAGATACGAGCAGTACTTC
cdr3_aa: CASSHMGTGRYEQYF

d_call: TRBD2
v_call: TRBV4-1
clone_size: .
j_call: TRBJ2-3
cdr3_length: 17
cdr3_nt: TGCGCCAGCAGCCAAGCTGGCGGGGGGTCTAGCACAGATACGCAGTATTTT
cdr3_aa: CASSQAGGGSSTDTQYF

d_call: .
v_call: TRBV9
clone_size: .
j_call: TRBJ2-7
cdr3_length: 15
cdr3_nt: TGTGCCAGCAGCGTAGGGGTGGACTACTCCTACGAGCAGTACTTC
cdr3_aa: CASSVGVDYSYEQYF

d_call: .
v_call: TRBV6-6
clone_size: .
j_call: TRBJ2-3
cdr3_length: 11
cdr3_nt: TGTGCCAGCGGGTTCACAGATACGCAGTATTTT
cdr3_aa: CASGFTDTQYF

d_call: .
v_call: TRBV6-5
clone_size: .
j_call: TRBJ1-4
cdr3_length: 14
cdr3_nt: TGTGCCAGCCACTGGAGGGAGGCTAATGAAAAACTGTTTTTT
cdr3_aa: CASHWREANEKLFF